This T cell receptor beta chain was documented in a study of patients and donors after allogeneic stem cell transplantation. The CDR3 loop spans 17 amino acids. CDR1 and CDR2 (germline): MGHRA, YSYEKL. The germline V and J ends were trimmed by 2 bases and 1 base, with 17 bases remaining between them. TCRdb re-called the RT-PCR reads with MiXCR, one entry per CDR3 protein. This sample has around 200,000 distinct CDR3 sequences, with around two fifths found just once. The chain joins TRBV4-1 to TRBJ1-1; tentative D call: TRBD1 (6 bases). The sequencing input was blood, either unsorted or a sorted T cell fraction (not recorded which). This receptor was obtained from a human donor who was either an allogeneic HSCT recipient or a stem cell or donor lymphocyte infusion donor (not recorded which). It is not recorded whose cells these are; they may come from a transplant donor. The CDR3 region has the DNA TGCGCCAGCAGCCAAAAATACCTCGGACAGACGAACACTGAAGCTTTCTTT. It is translated as CASSQKYLGQTNTEAFF.